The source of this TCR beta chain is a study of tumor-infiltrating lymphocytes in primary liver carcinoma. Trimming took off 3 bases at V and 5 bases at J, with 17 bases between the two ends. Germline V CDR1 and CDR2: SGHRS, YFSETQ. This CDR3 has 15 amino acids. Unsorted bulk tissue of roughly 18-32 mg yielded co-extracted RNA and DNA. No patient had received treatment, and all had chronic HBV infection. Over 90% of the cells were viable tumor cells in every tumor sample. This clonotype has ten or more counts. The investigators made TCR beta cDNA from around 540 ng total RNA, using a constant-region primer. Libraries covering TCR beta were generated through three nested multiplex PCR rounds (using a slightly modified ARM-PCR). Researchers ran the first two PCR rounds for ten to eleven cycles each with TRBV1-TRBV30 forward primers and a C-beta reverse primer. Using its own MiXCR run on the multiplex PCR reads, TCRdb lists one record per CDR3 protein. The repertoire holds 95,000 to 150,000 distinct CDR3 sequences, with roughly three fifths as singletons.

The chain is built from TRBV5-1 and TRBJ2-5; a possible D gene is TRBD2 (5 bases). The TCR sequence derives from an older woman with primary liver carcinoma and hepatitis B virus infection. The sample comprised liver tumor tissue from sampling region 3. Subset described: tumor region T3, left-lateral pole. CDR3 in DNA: TGCGCCAGCAGCTGGTTAGGACGGAGAGGGGAGACCCAGTACTTC. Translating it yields CASSWLGRRGETQYF.